This T cell receptor beta chain was sequenced for a study of blood T cell repertoires in COVID-19. Study in general: The samples span acute and convalescent COVID-19 from the United States, Italy and Spain. Sample material is recorded as cDNA or gDNA derived from T cells, B-cell-depleted T cells, or PBMCs.

The count of this clone is one. The protocol was immunoSEQ multiplex PCR, while the TCRdb copy is restricted to in-frame clones and leaves out a portion. The sample lists about 15,000 clones; under 80% were seen once. The V gene lost 4 bases and the J gene lost 7 bases, with 17 bases spanning the gap. This CDR3 has 16 residues. The germline CDR1 and CDR2 sequences are MDHEN and SYDVKM. This clonotype was sampled from a man aged 70-80 years with active or convalescent COVID-19. The chain combines TRBV28 with TRBJ1-6, with TRBD1 as a possible D gene (6 bases). Material for sequencing was peripheral blood. Here the CDR3 reads CASSSVYRGHNSPLHF. The DNA for the CDR3 is TGTGCCAGCAGTTCCGTATACCGGGGACACAATTCACCCCTCCACTTT.